The rows below give T cell receptor beta chains drawn from one sample of a study of T cells in Graves' hyperthyroidism and ophthalmopathy. TCRdb analysed the multiplex PCR reads with MiXCR anew, one entry per CDR3 protein. Among some 560,000 distinct CDR3 sequences listed, 15% to 19% were seen once. The sample was blood. The source of these receptors is a woman in her twenties or thirties with Graves' hyperthyroidism. CDR3s include the opening cysteine and the closing phenylalanine or tryptophan. The D gene is left open where the match is weak. Expanded clones are given a class, and other clones once, few, many or no size at all.

v_gene	j_gene	d_gene	abundance	CDR3aa	CDR3nt
TRBV20-1	TRBJ2-2	TRBD2	.	CSASGRLAGVGELFF	TGCAGTGCTAGCGGGCGGCTAGCGGGAGTCGGGGAGCTGTTTTTT
TRBV3-1	TRBJ1-6	TRBD1	few	CASSQGRGPSPLHF	TGTGCCAGCAGCCAGGGTAGGGGGCCTTCACCCCTCCACTTT
TRBV10-3	TRBJ2-7	.	few	CAISNSYEQYF	TGTGCCATCAGTAACAGCTACGAGCAGTACTTC
TRBV28	TRBJ1-1	.	many	CASSLEGWDTEAFF	TGTGCCAGCAGTTTAGAGGGGTGGGACACTGAAGCTTTCTTT
TRBV7-9	TRBJ1-1	.	many	CASTLTGGYGTEAFF	TGTGCCAGCACCCTGACCGGGGGATATGGCACTGAAGCTTTCTTT
TRBV30	TRBJ1-6	.	few	CAWSVRDGVNSPLHF	TGTGCCTGGAGTGTACGGGACGGGGTAAATTCACCCCTCCACTTT
TRBV2	TRBJ1-5	TRBD1	many	CASSKGQSYPQPQHF	TGTGCCAGCAGTAAGGGACAGAGCTACCCTCAGCCCCAGCATTTT
TRBV28	TRBJ1-1	TRBD1	many	CASSLRTGVFHTEAFF	TGTGCCAGCAGTTTAAGGACAGGGGTTTTTCACACTGAAGCTTTCTTT
TRBV28	TRBJ1-5	.	many	CASSQSGGRTQPQHF	TGTGCCAGCAGCCAATCTGGGGGGCGAACACAGCCCCAGCATTTT
TRBV7-6	TRBJ1-1	.	many	CASSAGGDTEAFF	TGTGCCAGCAGCGCCGGGGGCGACACTGAAGCTTTCTTT
TRBV12-3/TRBV12-4	TRBJ2-4	.	.	CASSNLFGVAGEEGVKNIQYF	TGTGCCAGCAGTAACCTCTTCGGGGTAGCGGGCGAAGAGGGGGTCAAAAACATTCAGTACTTC
TRBV11-2	TRBJ2-1	TRBD2	many	CASSLGALAGDNEQFF	TGTGCCAGCAGTCTCGGAGCACTAGCGGGAGACAATGAGCAGTTCTTC
TRBV30	TRBJ2-7	.	many	CAQSPGRSNSEQYF	TGTGCCCAGAGTCCCGGACGGAGCAACTCCGAGCAGTACTTC
TRBV19	TRBJ1-4	TRBD1	.	CATLPGGDREKLFF	TGTGCCACCCTGCCAGGGGGCGATCGTGAAAAACTGTTTTTT
TRBV10-3	TRBJ2-5	TRBD2	.	CAISSTGNGTSGYGETQYF	TGTGCCATCAGTAGTACAGGGAATGGGACTAGCGGGTATGGGGAGACCCAGTACTTC
TRBV27	TRBJ2-7	TRBD2	many	CASSAGSGRREQYF	TGTGCCAGCAGTGCCGGTAGCGGGAGGAGAGAGCAGTACTTC
TRBV20-1	TRBJ2-3	.	many	CSAMGGGGDTQYF	TGCAGTGCTATGGGGGGAGGAGGAGATACGCAGTATTTT
TRBV18	TRBJ1-3	TRBD1	.	CASSPRDRGGNTIYF	TGTGCCAGCTCACCACGCGACAGGGGAGGAAACACCATATATTTT
TRBV20-1	TRBJ2-5	TRBD2	many	CSATTAGGPGETQYF	TGCAGTGCTACAACAGCGGGAGGGCCGGGGGAGACCCAGTACTTC